The table lists the clone carrying this T cell receptor (beta chain) with a few counts. Its antigen remains unknown. CDR3 size: 14 residues. V shed 5 bases and J shed 3 bases, with 11 bases lying between them. CDR1 and CDR2 from the germline V gene are SGDLS and YYNGEE. This record belongs to a study of T cells after yellow fever vaccination. General study points: Clones from primary vaccination mostly reappeared after the booster (96% CD4, over 85% CD8).

TCRdb passed the 5' RACE reads through MiXCR, listing each CDR3 protein once. The sample yields some 560,000 distinct CDR3 sequences, roughly 17% seen once. The source is a man between 18 and 29 years old who received the YFV17D yellow fever vaccine. The rearrangement joins TRBV9 to TRBJ2-2; D remains ambiguous. The material sequenced was PBMCs, taken 5 to 6 days after the first yellow fever vaccination. CDR3 in amino acids: CASRAGTYTGELFF. CDR3 DNA: TGTGCCAGCAGGGCAGGCACGTACACCGGGGAGCTGTTTTTT.